These 30 T cell receptor beta chains originate from one sample sequenced in a study of shared clonotypes between healthy human individuals. Profiling relied on immunoSEQ multiplex PCR, and the TCRdb table lists in-frame clones only, not all of them. The sample consists of roughly 2.4 million clones, approximately 94% of them appearing once. Input material: naive CD4+ T cells sorted from blood. Subset reported: CD45RA+ positively selected. These receptors all stem from a man aged 18 to 35 in good health.

The chain couples TRBV6-6 to TRBJ1-5; unclear D gene. There are 16 residues in the CDR3. Germline V gene data show CDR1 as MNHNY and CDR2 as SVGAGI (reference sequence). Trimming cost V 2 bases and J 3 bases, with 14 bases left between them. CDR3 sequence reads: CASSYNPLSSNQPQHF. CDR3 DNA sequence: TGTGCCAGCAGTTACAACCCACTAAGTTCCAATCAGCCCCAGCATTTT.

The CDR3 bases are TGTGCCAGCTCACCACGGTCCGTCAATGAAAAACTGTTTTTT. Amino acid sequence: CASSPRSVNEKLFF. This rearrangement joins TRBV18 to TRBJ1-4; D gene ambiguous. Trimming cost V 1 base and J 5 bases, with 8 bases left between them. This CDR3 spans 14 amino acids. Germline CDR1 reads KGHSH; CDR2 reads LQKENI.

V is TRBV21-1 and J is TRBJ1-2; TRBD1 was called by the table and not checked on the DNA. TRBV21-1 is noted as a pseudogene. The CDR3 covers 14 residues. The CDR3 DNA follows: TGTGCCAGCAGCTGGGACAGGGGTAACTATGGCTACACCTTC. Amino acid sequence: CASSWDRGNYGYTF.

With regard to this clone: Distinct nucleotide sequences in the sample also encode this CDR3. The chain couples TRBV10-1 to TRBJ2-3, with unresolved D. Germline-derived CDR1 and CDR2 are WNHNN and SYGVQD (reference sequence). Trimming cost V 0 bases and J 0 bases, with 7 bases left between them. This CDR3 contains 15 residues. The CDR3 nucleotides read TGCGCCAGCAGTGAGTCGGCGACTAGCACAGATACGCAGTATTTT. Translation gives CASSESATSTDTQYF.

The rearrangement links TRBV7-2 to TRBJ1-2; D uncertain. The CDR3 consists of 17 residues. The germline gives CDR1 SGHTA, CDR2 FQGNSA. Trimming removed 1 base at V and 2 bases at J, with 17 bases between. The chain's CDR3 is CASSLGLGFGSNYGYTF. The DNA for the CDR3 is TGTGCCAGCAGCTTAGGATTAGGGTTTGGGAGCAACTATGGCTACACCTTC.

As to this clone: In the same sample, other DNA sequences code for this CDR3. The J gene is TRBJ2-7, the V gene TRBV5-1; 7 positions match TRBD1. This CDR3 contains 14 residues. Losses at the gene ends were 0 bases for V and 1 base for J; bases not matched to a gene: 1. Germline V lookup: CDR1 SGHRS, CDR2 YFSETQ. CDR3 loop: CASSLAGGSYEQYF. The CDR3 DNA is TGCGCCAGCAGCTTGGCAGGGGGATCCTACGAGCAGTACTTC.

V and J are TRBV5-4 and TRBJ2-7, with a weak D call TRBD2 (6 bases). Germline CDR1 and CDR2: SGHNT and YYREEE (reference sequence). The length of the CDR3 is 14 residues. V lost 4 bases, J lost 5 bases, and 16 bases lay in between. CDR3 nucleotides: TGTGCCAGCAGCGGGGGACTCTTACGCGACGAGCAGTACTTC. This gives the protein CASSGGLLRDEQYF.

The J gene is TRBJ2-7, the V gene TRBV4-3, with D perhaps TRBD2 (6 bases). CDR1 is LGHNA, CDR2 YSLEER, per germline. Trimming removed 1 base at V and 3 bases at J, with 13 bases between. The length of the CDR3 is 15 residues. The CDR3: CASSQVYLANYEQYF. The CDR3 coding sequence is TGCGCCAGCAGCCAAGTGTACCTAGCGAACTACGAGCAGTACTTC.

With respect to this clone: The junction differs from germline at one of its ends, possibly a read error. The chain uses TRBV25-1 and TRBJ1-1, with D unclear. Germline loops: CDR1 MGHDK, CDR2 SYGVNS. The CDR3 has 10 residues. The CDR3: CASSESVELF. The CDR3 DNA reads TGTGCCAGCAGTGAATCGGTTGAACTCTTT. Full variable domain (rest looked up from reference TRBV25-1 and TRBJ1-1): EADIYQTPRYLVIGTGKKITLECSQTMGHDKMYWYQQDPGMELHLIHYSYGVNSTEKGDLSSESTVSRIRTEHFPLTLESARPSHTSQYLCASSESVELFGQGTRLTVV.

This clone was seen only once. Other DNA sequences from this sample encode an identical CDR3 as well. The gene calls are TRBV5-1 and TRBJ2-2; D is unclear. Trimming left V 0 bases short and J 4 bases short, with 4 bases between. The germline V gene has CDR1 SGHRS and CDR2 YFSETQ. The CDR3 sequence is 13 residues long. The DNA of the CDR3 is TGCGCCAGCAGCTTGGATTCCACCGGGGAGCTGTTTTTT. This gives the protein CASSLDSTGELFF.

The table lists this clone with a few counts. V is TRBV19 and J is TRBJ1-5, with 7 nucleotides matching TRBD1. The CDR3 length is 18 residues. After removal of 6 bases from V and 0 bases from J, the junction contained 14 bases not matched to a gene. From germline, CDR1 is LNHDA and CDR2 SQIVND (reference sequence). CDR3 in DNA: TGTGCCAGTAGGCTGACAGGGTCACGGTCCTTTAGCAATCAGCCCCAGCATTTT. This codes for CASRLTGSRSFSNQPQHF.

V is TRBV7-2 and J is TRBJ1-2; 7 bases align to TRBD1. J lost 4 bases, V lost 4 bases, and 12 bases had no gene match. Germline CDR1 SGHTA, CDR2 FQGNSA. CDR3 length: 16 residues. The CDR3 protein is CASSSPRGTAVYGYTF. The CDR3 coding sequence is TGTGCCAGCAGCTCCCCTCGGGGGACAGCTGTCTATGGCTACACCTTC.

The V and J genes are TRBV30 and TRBJ1-2; TRBD1 matches 9 bases. This CDR3 has 15 amino acids. The ends lost 1 base at V and 2 bases at J; junction bases unmatched: 5. From germline, CDR1 is GTSNPN and CDR2 SVGIG (reference sequence). CDR3: CAWSARTGANYGYTF. Written as DNA, the CDR3 is TGTGCCTGGAGTGCCCGGACAGGGGCCAACTATGGCTACACCTTC.

The chain carries TRBV11-2 and TRBJ2-7, with 10 nucleotides matching TRBD2. Per germline, CDR1 SGHAT and CDR2 FQNNGV. J lost 0 bases, V lost 2 bases, and 1 base had no gene match. This CDR3 region has 15 residues. The CDR3 bases are TGTGCCAGCAGCTTAAGCGGGGGGGCCTCCTACGAGCAGTACTTC. Its protein product is CASSLSGGASYEQYF.

Turning to this clone: The sample has other DNA sequences that encode this CDR3 too. The rearrangement uses TRBV28 and TRBJ1-4; possible D gene TRBD1, 5 bases. Germline assignment: CDR1 MDHEN and CDR2 SYDVKM. Trimming stripped 3 bases from V and 4 bases from J, with 12 bases between. This CDR3 spans 15 amino acids. CDR3 in DNA: TGTGCCAGCAGTTTTACGGGACGGGGTAATGAAAAACTGTTTTTT. This gives the protein CASSFTGRGNEKLFF. Drawing the rest from reference TRBV28 and TRBJ1-4, the complete variable domain is DVKVTQSSRYLVKRTGEKVFLECVQDMDHENMFWYRQDPGLGLRLIYFSYDVKMKEKGDIPEGYSVSREKKERFSLILESASTNQTSMYLCASSFTGRGNEKLFFGSGTQLSVL.

This clone appeared a single time. This rearrangement joins TRBV6-1 to TRBJ1-1; 7 bases agree with TRBD1. Germline loops: CDR1 MNHNS, CDR2 SASEGT. The CDR3 is 16 residues long. Trimming at V came to 6 bases and at J to 6 bases, leaving 16 bases not matched to a gene. This chain's CDR3 is CASSEKYGTEISEAFF. CDR3 nucleotides: TGTGCCAGCAGCGAAAAGTACGGGACAGAGATCTCTGAAGCTTTCTTT.

Concerning this clone: Other DNA sequences of this sample code for an identical CDR3. This chain links TRBV6-5 with TRBJ2-2; D uncertain. This CDR3 comprises 15 residues. V shed 0 bases and J shed 0 bases, with 5 bases lying between them. CDR1 and CDR2 from the germline V gene are MNHEY and SVGAGI. In DNA, the CDR3 is TGTGCCAGCAGTTACTCAGGGTCGAACACCGGGGAGCTGTTTTTT. Protein: CASSYSGSNTGELFF.

V gene TRBV25-1 combines with J gene TRBJ2-2, with a tentative D call TRBD1 (6 bases). This CDR3 has 17 amino acids. V lost 3 bases and J lost 9, with 23 bases in between. Germline-derived CDR1 and CDR2 are MGHDK and SYGVNS. The CDR3 loop reads CASSDSDTGKLNRELFF. The CDR3 nucleotides read TGTGCCAGCAGTGATTCCGATACAGGGAAACTTAACCGGGAGCTGTTTTTT.

The chain recombines TRBV6-5 with TRBJ1-3, with 9 bases matching TRBD1. The germline gives CDR1 MNHEY, CDR2 SVGAGI. The CDR3 is 15 residues long. The ends lost 6 bases at V and 3 bases at J; junction bases unmatched: 6. CDR3: CASSQTGGGGNTIYF. The CDR3 nucleotides are TGTGCCAGCAGCCAAACAGGGGGCGGTGGAAACACCATATATTTT.

This chain connects TRBV11-2 to TRBJ1-3; D remains ambiguous. Germline CDR1 and CDR2: SGHAT and FQNNGV. This CDR3 is 14 amino acids long. V lost 3 bases and J lost 0, with 6 bases in between. CDR3 nucleotide sequence: TGTGCCAGCAGCTTTCCCAACTCTGGAAACACCATATATTTT. This encodes CASSFPNSGNTIYF.

The chain uses TRBV2 and TRBJ1-5; 9 bases are shared with TRBD1. J lost 5 bases, V lost 6 bases, and 8 bases had no gene match. The CDR3 runs to 15 residues. CDR1 and CDR2 from the germline V gene are SNHLY and FYNNEI. Here the CDR3 reads CASREKTGGHQPQHF. The CDR3 bases are TGTGCCAGCAGAGAAAAAACAGGGGGCCATCAGCCCCAGCATTTT. Full variable domain (rest looked up from reference TRBV2 and TRBJ1-5): EPEVTQTPSHQVTQMGQEVILRCVPISNHLYFYWYRQILGQKVEFLVSFYNNEISEKSEIFDDQFSVERPDGSNFTLKIRSTKLEDSAMYFCASREKTGGHQPQHFGDGTRLSIL.

The chain has TRBV15 and TRBJ1-2; D is undetermined. The CDR3 spans 12 residues. Germline values: CDR1 LNHNV, CDR2 YYDKDF (reference sequence). With 0 bases removed from V and 4 bases from J, the gap between germline ends came to 3 bases. CDR3 nucleotide sequence: TGTGCCACCAGCAGAGATGTCTATGGCTACACCTTC. Encoded protein: CATSRDVYGYTF.

V and J are TRBV2 and TRBJ2-2; maybe TRBD2 (5 bases). The ends were cut back, 4 bases at V and 6 bases at J, with 12 bases in the middle. Germline lookup yields CDR1 SNHLY and CDR2 FYNNEI. This CDR3 contains 14 residues. CDR3 loop: CASSAELVAGELFF. In DNA form, the CDR3 reads TGTGCCAGCAGTGCGGAACTAGTCGCCGGGGAGCTGTTTTTT.

The chain joins TRBV5-1 to TRBJ2-2; 10 nucleotides agree with TRBD2. With V trimmed by 2 bases and J by 6 bases, 7 bases remained unmatched. The V gene's germline CDR1 is SGHRS and CDR2 YFSETQ. The CDR3 consists of 16 residues. DNA of the CDR3: TGCGCCAGCAGCTTCAACGGAGCGGGAGGGCCCGGGGAGCTGTTTTTT. Its protein is CASSFNGAGGPGELFF.

The chain recombines TRBV19 with TRBJ2-3, with TRBD2 identical over 13 bases. After removal of 5 bases from V and 4 bases from J, the junction contained 3 bases not matched to a gene. CDR1 and CDR2 (germline): LNHDA, SQIVND (reference sequence). The CDR3 totals 15 residues. The CDR3 nucleotides are TGTGCCAGTAGTTGGACTAGCGGGAGCTCAGATACGCAGTATTTT. Protein product: CASSWTSGSSDTQYF. Full variable domain (rest looked up from reference TRBV19 and TRBJ2-3): DGGITQSPKYLFRKEGQNVTLSCEQNLNHDAMYWYRQDPGQGLRLIYYSQIVNDFQKGDIAEGYSVSREKKESFPLTVTSAQKNPTAFYLCASSWTSGSSDTQYFGPGTRLTVL.

This chain uses TRBV2 with TRBJ2-1, with a tentative D call TRBD2 (6 bases). There are 15 residues in the CDR3. From germline, CDR1 is SNHLY and CDR2 FYNNEI. Trimming cost V 3 bases and J 8 bases, with 17 bases left between them. Here the CDR3 DNA reads TGTGCCAGCAGTGACCGTACTTGGCGGGACTATGAGCAGTTCTTC. This encodes CASSDRTWRDYEQFF.

The J gene is TRBJ1-3, the V gene TRBV2; unclear D gene. CDR1 and CDR2 from the germline V gene are SNHLY and FYNNEI. CDR3 size: 15 residues. The V gene lost 4 bases and the J gene lost 2 bases, with 12 bases spanning the gap. CDR3 DNA: TGTGCCAGCAGTGCAACAGTCACGACTGGAAACACCATATATTTT. It specifies CASSATVTTGNTIYF.

The chain couples TRBV6-5 to TRBJ2-2; maybe TRBD2 (5 bases). CDR1 MNHEY and CDR2 SVGAGI come from the germline V gene. Trimming removed 4 bases at V and 7 bases at J, with 16 bases between. The length of the CDR3 is 15 residues. CDR3 coding DNA: TGTGCCAGCAGTTCGTTGGTGGGAGCGCGCGGGGAGCTGTTTTTT. This gives the protein CASSSLVGARGELFF.

This clone was detected only once. V gene TRBV9 combines with J gene TRBJ1-1; no reliable D call. V lost 1 base and J 4 bases, leaving 11 bases between the germline ends. The CDR3 contains 14 residues. Germline V gene data show CDR1 as SGDLS and CDR2 as YYNGEE. The chain's CDR3 is CASSVNTAPTEAFF. The DNA for the CDR3 is TGTGCCAGCAGCGTAAATACGGCGCCCACTGAAGCTTTCTTT.

The gene calls are TRBV10-3 and TRBJ2-7, with D maybe TRBD1 (6 bases). Germline V gives CDR1 ENHRY, CDR2 SYGVKD. This CDR3 has 15 amino acids. The ends were cut back, 10 bases at V and 2 bases at J, with 21 bases in the middle. CDR3 DNA: TGTGCCACCACCACCGGGACACCAAGTCCCTACGAGCAGTACTTC. This translates into CATTTGTPSPYEQYF.